The TCR beta chain described here comes from a study of CD8 T cells in Susac syndrome. Random hexamers were used to reverse transcribe roughly 0.5 to 1 ug of RNA. Amplification of TCR beta CDR3 by immunoSEQ multiplex PCR spanned 54 Vbeta and 13 Jbeta. MiXCR, applied by TCRdb to the immunoSEQ multiplex PCR reads, yields one record per CDR3 protein. The table has 110,000 or so distinct CDR3 sequences, about 96% seen once; the top ten hold more than 0.08%. In germline, CDR1 is MGHDK, CDR2 SYGVNS. V lost 8 bases and J 2 bases, leaving 9 bases between the germline ends. The CDR3 covers 12 residues. Sequencing of TCR beta was performed on blood CD8+ T cells and on blood CD4+ T cells. In contrast to the negatively isolated CD8+ and CD4+ T cells, TEMRA cells were FACS-enriched.

The material sequenced was CD4+ T cells from PBMCs. The rearrangement joins TRBV25-1 to TRBJ2-5; D not resolved. The TCR sequence derives from a human donor in good health. CDR3 in amino acids: CASPPLQETQYF. CDR3 DNA sequence: TGTGCCAGCCCTCCATTGCAAGAGACCCAGTACTTC.